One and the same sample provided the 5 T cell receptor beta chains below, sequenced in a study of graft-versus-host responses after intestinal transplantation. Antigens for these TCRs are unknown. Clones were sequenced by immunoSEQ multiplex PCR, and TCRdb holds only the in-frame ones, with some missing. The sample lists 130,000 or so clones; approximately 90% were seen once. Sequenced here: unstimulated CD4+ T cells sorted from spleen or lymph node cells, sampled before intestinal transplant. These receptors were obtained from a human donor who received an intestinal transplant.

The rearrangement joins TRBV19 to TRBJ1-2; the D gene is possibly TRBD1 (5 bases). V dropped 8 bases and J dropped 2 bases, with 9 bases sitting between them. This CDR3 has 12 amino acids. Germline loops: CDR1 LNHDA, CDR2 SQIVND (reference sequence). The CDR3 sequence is CASQGRNYGYTF. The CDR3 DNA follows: TGTGCCAGTCAGGGAAGGAACTATGGCTACACCTTC.

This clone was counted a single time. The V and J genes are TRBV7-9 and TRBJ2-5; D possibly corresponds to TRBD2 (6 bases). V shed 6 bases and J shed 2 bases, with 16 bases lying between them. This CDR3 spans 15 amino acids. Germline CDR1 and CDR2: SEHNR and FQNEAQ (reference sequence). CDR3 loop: CASRVASAPQETQYF. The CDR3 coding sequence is TGTGCCAGCAGGGTGGCTAGCGCGCCTCAAGAGACCCAGTACTTC.

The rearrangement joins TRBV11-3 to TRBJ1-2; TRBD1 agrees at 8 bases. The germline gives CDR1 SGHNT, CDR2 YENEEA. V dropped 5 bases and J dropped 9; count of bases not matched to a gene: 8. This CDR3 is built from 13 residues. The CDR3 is CASSQDREVRYTF. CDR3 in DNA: TGTGCCAGCAGCCAGGACAGGGAAGTACGCTACACCTTC.

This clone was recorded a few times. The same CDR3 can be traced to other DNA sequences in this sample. The chain's CDR3 is CASSGADTQYF. DNA for the CDR3: TGTGCCAGCTCAGGGGCAGATACGCAGTATTTT. The rearrangement joins TRBV19 to TRBJ2-3; a possible D gene is TRBD1 (6 bases). The CDR3 extends over 11 amino acids. V lost 9 bases and J lost 4, with 8 bases in between. Germline CDR1 LNHDA, CDR2 SQIVND (reference sequence).

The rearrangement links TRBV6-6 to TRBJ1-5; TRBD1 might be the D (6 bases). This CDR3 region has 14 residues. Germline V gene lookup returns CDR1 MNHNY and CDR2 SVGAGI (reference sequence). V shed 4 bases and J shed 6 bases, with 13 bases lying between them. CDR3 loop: CASSFRTAGQPQHF. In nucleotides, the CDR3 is TGTGCCAGCAGTTTTAGGACAGCCGGTCAGCCCCAGCATTTT.